This T cell receptor (beta chain) was identified during a study of T cells in Graves' hyperthyroidism and ophthalmopathy. Study conclusions and caveats: Model output signaled ophthalmopathy a median around 6.9 months ahead of onset.

This clonotype was observed at least ten times. Its antigen is unidentified. The TCR beta CDR3 regions underwent amplification using RNA transcripts as the source. When the TCR CDR3 underwent first-round RT-PCR, the HTBI primer set was used. MiXCR, applied by TCRdb to the multiplex PCR reads, yields one record per CDR3 protein. The sample has about 640,000 distinct CDR3 sequences; under 25% are singletons. For ophthalmopathy patients, the Clinical Activity Score was at least 3 and the NOSPECS grade at least 4; duration was under 3 months. Uncontrolled infections, other autoimmune diseases, pregnancy or lactation led to exclusion of patients. An approximately 10 ml volume of fresh peripheral blood provided the PBMCs. The V gene lost 2 bases and the J gene lost 5 bases, with 9 bases spanning the gap. CDR1 is SGHNT and CDR2 is YENEEA in the germline V gene. CDR3 length: 13 residues.

This receptor was identified in a man between 25 and 39 years old with Graves' ophthalmopathy. Sequenced input: blood. The genes are TRBV11-3 and TRBJ2-5; D not resolved. DNA of the CDR3: TGTGCCAGCAGCTTATTTGTTACGGAGACCCAGTACTTC. It is translated as CASSLFVTETQYF.